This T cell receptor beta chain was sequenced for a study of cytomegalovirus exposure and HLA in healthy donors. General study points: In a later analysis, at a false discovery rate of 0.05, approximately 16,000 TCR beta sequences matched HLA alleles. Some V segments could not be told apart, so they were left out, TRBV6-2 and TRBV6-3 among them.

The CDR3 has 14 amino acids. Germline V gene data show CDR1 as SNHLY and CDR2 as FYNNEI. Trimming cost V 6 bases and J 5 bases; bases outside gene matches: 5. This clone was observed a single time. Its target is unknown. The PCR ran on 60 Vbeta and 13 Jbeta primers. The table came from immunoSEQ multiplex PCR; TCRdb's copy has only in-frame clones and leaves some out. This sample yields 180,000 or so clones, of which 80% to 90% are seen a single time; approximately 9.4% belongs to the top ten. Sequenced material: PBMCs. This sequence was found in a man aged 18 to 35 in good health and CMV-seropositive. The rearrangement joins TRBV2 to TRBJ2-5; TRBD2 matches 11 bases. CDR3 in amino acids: CASRLAGVPETQYF. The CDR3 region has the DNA TGTGCCAGCAGACTAGCGGGGGTCCCGGAGACCCAGTACTTC.